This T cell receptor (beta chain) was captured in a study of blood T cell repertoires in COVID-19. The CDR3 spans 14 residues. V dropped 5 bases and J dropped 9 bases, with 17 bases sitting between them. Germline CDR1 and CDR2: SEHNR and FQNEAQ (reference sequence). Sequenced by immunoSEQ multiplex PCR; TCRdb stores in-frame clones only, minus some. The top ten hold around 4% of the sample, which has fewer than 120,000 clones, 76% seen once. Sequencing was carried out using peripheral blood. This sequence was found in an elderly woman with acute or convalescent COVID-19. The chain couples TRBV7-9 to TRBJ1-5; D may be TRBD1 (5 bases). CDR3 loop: CASSTGGGEGPQHF. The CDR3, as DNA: TGTGCCAGCAGCACGGGCGGGGGTGAAGGGCCCCAGCATTTT.